The present entry profiles one T cell receptor beta chain with its context. Its antigen remains unknown. The sample originates from a study of cytomegalovirus exposure and HLA in healthy donors. Study-level points and caveats: The classifier reportedly diagnosed cytomegalovirus status with high specificity and sensitivity. Near-uniform donor sequencing depth was presumed by presence/absence analyses. Most subjects had HLA-A and HLA-B alleles reportedly predicted accurately by TCR beta sequences.

Each donor was nominally healthy when sampled (though unrecorded immune exposures were likely). Primers included in the PCR were 60 Vbeta and 13 Jbeta primers. Only in-frame clones appear in the TCRdb table, and some are missing; sequencing was by immunoSEQ multiplex PCR. The table lists more than 40,000 clones. Germline CDR1 is KGHSH and CDR2 is LQKENI. This CDR3 has 17 amino acids. V gave up 3 bases and J gave up 0 bases, with 15 bases separating them. The specimen was PBMCs. This receptor was obtained from a male donor in good health and CMV-seronegative. The chain joins TRBV18 to TRBJ1-3; a weak D match, TRBD1 (5 bases). The CDR3 reads CASSPERGLYSGNTIYF. CDR3 DNA: TGTGCCAGCTCACCCGAAAGGGGACTATACTCTGGAAACACCATATATTTT.